These 31 T cell receptor beta chains were sequenced from one sample in a study of OX40 agonist ivuxolimab in advanced cancers. Sequenced by immunoSEQ multiplex PCR; TCRdb stores in-frame clones only, minus some. The data show some 86,000 clones, around 84% seen once. The starting material was CD4+ or CD8+ T cells sorted from blood, obtained in a trial of the OX40 agonist ivuxolimab. Receptor source: an adult with an advanced solid tumor such as melanoma, head and neck, liver or kidney cancer.

This clone was seen just once. The rearrangement uses TRBV11-2 and TRBJ2-4; D might be TRBD2 (5 bases). This CDR3 region has 17 residues. V was cut by 4 bases and J by 8 bases, with 24 bases left in between. Germline CDR1 and CDR2: SGHAT and FQNNGV. The CDR3 coding sequence is TGTGCCAGCAGCTCCCTTTTAAGAGGGAGAGTTTTATACATTCAGTACTTC. This codes for CASSSLLRGRVLYIQYF.

The rearrangement uses TRBV7-9 and TRBJ1-4; 9 positions match TRBD1. With 5 bases clipped from V and 0 bases from J, the junction kept 7 bases outside the gene matches. Per the germline V gene, CDR1 is SEHNR and CDR2 is FQNEAQ (reference sequence). The CDR3 is made up of 17 amino acids. Written as DNA, the CDR3 is TGTGCCAGCAGCCACCGGACAGGGGCCGCAACTAATGAAAAACTGTTTTTT. This sequence encodes CASSHRTGAATNEKLFF.

This chain uses TRBV27 with TRBJ2-3; D ambiguous. Germline V CDR1 and CDR2: MNHEY, SMNVEV (reference sequence). This CDR3 spans 13 amino acids. Trimming took off 5 bases at V and 1 base at J, with 7 bases between the two ends. CDR3 amino acids: CASSPWGTDTQYF. Here the CDR3 DNA reads TGTGCCAGCAGTCCATGGGGCACAGATACGCAGTATTTT.

This clone was found once. The chain joins TRBV10-1 to TRBJ2-3; 7 nucleotides match TRBD1. This CDR3 contains 15 residues. Germline V gene data show CDR1 as WNHNN and CDR2 as SYGVQD (reference sequence). The V gene end was trimmed by 4 bases and the J gene end by 7 bases; junction bases not matched to a gene: 11. The CDR3 region is CASSGGTAVRNTQYF. The CDR3 coding sequence is TGCGCCAGCAGTGGTGGGACAGCCGTCCGAAATACGCAGTATTTT.

The V gene is TRBV30, the J gene TRBJ1-6; 9 nucleotides agree with TRBD1. The trim removed 0 bases at V and 6 bases at J, leaving 3 bases unmatched. The CDR3 runs 15 residues. Germline V gene sequence: CDR1 GTSNPN, CDR2 SVGIG (reference sequence). The CDR3 bases are TGTGCCTGGAGTGTAAAGGGACAGGGTAATTCACCCCTCCACTTT. This sequence encodes CAWSVKGQGNSPLHF.

The sample holds one count of this clone. V is TRBV7-9 and J is TRBJ2-1, with 13 bases lining up with TRBD2. In germline, CDR1 is SEHNR, CDR2 FQNEAQ (reference sequence). V trimming: 5 bases; J trimming: 9 bases; junction bases outside the gene matches: 7. The CDR3 spans 15 residues. CDR3 in DNA: TGTGCCAGCAGCCCCGGGACTAGCGGGAAGGGTGAGCAGTTCTTC. Encoded protein: CASSPGTSGKGEQFF.

This rearrangement joins TRBV27 to TRBJ2-1; 10 bases match TRBD2. Germline V gene sequence: CDR1 MNHEY, CDR2 SMNVEV (reference sequence). CDR3 size: 15 residues. Losses at the gene ends were 3 bases for V and 9 bases for J; bases not matched to a gene: 8. CDR3 nucleotides: TGTGCCAGCAGTTTCAAGCTAGCGGGAGTTGTTGAGCAGTTCTTC. It encodes CASSFKLAGVVEQFF.

V and J are TRBV6-5 and TRBJ1-1, with D tentatively TRBD1 (5 bases). The CDR3 loop spans 15 amino acids. V lost 0 bases and J lost 4, with 12 bases in between. Germline V gene lookup returns CDR1 MNHEY and CDR2 SVGAGI. CDR3 loop: CASSYSLRGGTEAFF. In nucleotides, the CDR3 is TGTGCCAGCAGTTACTCGCTCCGGGGGGGCACTGAAGCTTTCTTT.

The gene calls are TRBV7-9 and TRBJ2-5; no clear D. V lost 1 base and J 5 bases, leaving 8 bases between the germline ends. CDR1 is SEHNR and CDR2 is FQNEAQ in the germline V gene (reference sequence). The CDR3 contains 13 residues. The CDR3 loop is CASSLELQETQYF. The DNA for the CDR3 is TGTGCCAGCAGCTTAGAACTCCAGGAGACCCAGTACTTC.

As DNA, the CDR3 is TGTGCCAGTAGTATCGGGACAGGGGGATTCGTGCAGTACTTC. Protein sequence: CASSIGTGGFVQYF. V is TRBV19 and J is TRBJ2-7, with 11 bases lining up with TRBD1. From germline, CDR1 is LNHDA and CDR2 SQIVND (reference sequence). V trimming: 3 bases; J trimming: 9 bases; junction bases outside the gene matches: 7. The CDR3 contains 14 residues.

The chain joins TRBV6-5 to TRBJ1-2, with a tentative D call TRBD1 (6 bases). With 2 bases removed from V and 5 bases from J, the gap between germline ends came to 15 bases. The CDR3 loop spans 15 amino acids. The germline V gene has CDR1 MNHEY and CDR2 SVGAGI. As DNA, the CDR3 is TGTGCCAGCAGTTACCGCTTGGACAGCATATATGGCTACACCTTC. Residues: CASSYRLDSIYGYTF.

The chain is built from TRBV11-2 and TRBJ2-3; 9 bases fit TRBD2. Trimming removed 1 base from V and 7 bases from J; junction bases left unmatched: 9. CDR3 length: 16 amino acids. Germline V gives CDR1 SGHAT, CDR2 FQNNGV. The CDR3 loop reads CASSLAAGGGGYTQYF. The CDR3 DNA reads as TGTGCCAGCAGCTTAGCAGCGGGGGGCGGTGGGTATACGCAGTATTTT.

The chain joins TRBV15 to TRBJ1-2; tentatively, D is TRBD1 (6 bases). The CDR3 length is 14 residues. Looked up from germline, CDR1 is LNHNV and CDR2 is YYDKDF (reference sequence). V was shortened by 0 bases and J by 4 bases, with 9 bases between the two germline ends. The CDR3 spells CATSRDRGTYGYTF. CDR3 DNA: TGTGCCACCAGCAGAGATAGGGGGACCTATGGCTACACCTTC.

The chain employs TRBV5-1 and TRBJ1-1, with 8 bases aligning to TRBD1. CDR3 length: 13 amino acids. Per the germline V gene, CDR1 is SGHRS and CDR2 is YFSETQ. Losses at the gene ends were 0 bases for V and 6 bases for J; bases not matched to a gene: 1. DNA for the CDR3: TGCGCCAGCAGCTTGGAACAGGGGGCTGAAGCTTTCTTT. Translated: CASSLEQGAEAFF.

The chain carries TRBV11-3 and TRBJ2-4, with TRBD1 identical over 7 bases. The CDR3 runs to 16 residues. CDR1 and CDR2 from the germline V gene are SGHNT and YENEEA. Trimming at V came to 1 base and at J to 0 bases, leaving 3 bases not matched to a gene. CDR3 in amino acids: CASSLATGLAKNIQYF. CDR3 DNA sequence: TGTGCCAGCAGCTTAGCGACAGGGCTAGCCAAAAACATTCAGTACTTC. Full variable domain (outside the CDR3, taken from reference TRBV11-3 and TRBJ2-4): EAGVVQSPRYKIIEKKQPVAFWCNPISGHNTLYWYLQNLGQGPELLIRYENEEAVDDSQLPKDRFSAERLKGVDSTLKIQPAELGDSAVYLCASSLATGLAKNIQYFGAGTRLSVL.

CDR3 loop: CASSHFDYLTDTQYF. CDR3 nucleotides: TGTGCCAGCAGCCATTTTGACTATCTCACAGATACGCAGTATTTT. This chain connects TRBV7-2 to TRBJ2-3, with a tentative D call TRBD2 (5 bases). Trimming cost V 5 bases and J 2 bases, with 14 bases left between them. This CDR3 comprises 15 residues. The germline gives CDR1 SGHTA, CDR2 FQGNSA.

This clone was observed once. CDR3 sequence (DNA): TGTGCCAGCAGCTTACGACTAGCGGAGGCCTACAATGAGCAGTTCTTC. Protein sequence: CASSLRLAEAYNEQFF. The chain uses TRBV7-3 and TRBJ2-1, with 9 bases fitting TRBD2. The trim removed 2 bases at V and 2 bases at J, leaving 4 bases unmatched. CDR3 length equals 16 residues. Per the germline V gene, CDR1 is SGHTA and CDR2 is FQGTGA.

V is TRBV30 and J is TRBJ2-7; D is unresolved. V lost 3 bases to trimming and J lost 0 bases, with 6 bases between them. The CDR3 has 12 amino acids. The V gene's germline CDR1 is GTSNPN and CDR2 SVGIG (reference sequence). Here the CDR3 reads CAWRFDSYEQYF. In DNA form, the CDR3 reads TGTGCCTGGAGGTTCGACTCCTACGAGCAGTACTTC.

V and J are TRBV7-2 and TRBJ2-2; D is perhaps TRBD2 (7 bases). This CDR3 contains 16 residues. Germline V gene lookup returns CDR1 SGHTA and CDR2 FQGNSA. Trimming stripped 5 bases from V and 4 bases from J, with 17 bases between. CDR3 nucleotides: TGTGCCAGCAGCCCGGCCGGGGGGCGGGGCACCGGGGAGCTGTTTTTT. Amino acid sequence: CASSPAGGRGTGELFF.

The chain has TRBV18 and TRBJ2-7; 9 positions match TRBD1. V was clipped by 1 base and J by 2 bases; unmatched bases: 3. The CDR3 is 15 amino acids. Germline V gene sequence: CDR1 KGHSH, CDR2 LQKENI. Here the CDR3 reads CASSPRTGATYEQYF. CDR3 coding DNA: TGTGCCAGCTCACCACGGACAGGGGCTACCTACGAGCAGTACTTC.

This clone is a singleton in its sample. The J gene is TRBJ2-2, the V gene TRBV14; 9 nucleotides align to TRBD2. V gave up 0 bases and J gave up 6 bases; unmatched junction bases: 5. Germline V gives CDR1 SGHDN, CDR2 FVKESK. The CDR3 has 16 amino acids. CDR3 DNA sequence: TGTGCCAGCAGCCAAGATGTAGCGGGAGTTGCCGGGGAGCTGTTTTTT. It translates to CASSQDVAGVAGELFF.

This chain joins TRBV7-2 and TRBJ2-5, with D perhaps given as TRBD1 or TRBD2 (5 bases each). The CDR3 covers 15 residues. CDR1 and CDR2 from the germline V gene are SGHTA and FQGNSA. V was pared by 2 bases and J by 5 bases, with 15 bases between. The CDR3 loop is CASSLFRGGWETQYF. In nucleotides, the CDR3 is TGTGCCAGCAGCTTATTTCGGGGCGGTTGGGAGACCCAGTACTTC.

This clone showed up just once. V gene TRBV7-6 combines with J gene TRBJ2-7; TRBD1 matches 8 bases. The germline V gene has CDR1 SGHVS and CDR2 FNYEAQ. V shed 1 base and J 1 base; nucleotides not matched to a gene: 6. This CDR3 has 16 amino acids. The CDR3, as DNA: TGTGCCAGCAGCTTAGGGACAGGGAGGACATCCTACGAGCAGTACTTC. Translating it yields CASSLGTGRTSYEQYF.

The V call is TRBV30, the J call TRBJ2-3, with a weak D call TRBD1 (5 bases). Germline CDR1 and CDR2: GTSNPN and SVGIG (reference sequence). CDR3 size: 13 residues. V was trimmed by 3 bases and J by 0 bases, leaving 7 bases between them. The CDR3 sequence: CAWRTASTDTQYF. The CDR3 nucleotides read TGTGCCTGGAGGACAGCTAGCACAGATACGCAGTATTTT.

This sequence joins TRBV6-1 and TRBJ2-7; 9 bases match TRBD1. J lost 5 bases, V lost 2 bases, and 7 bases had no gene match. The CDR3 extends over 15 amino acids. The germline CDR1 and CDR2 sequences are MNHNS and SASEGT. CDR3 amino acids: CASSETPGQGHEQYF. The CDR3 DNA sequence: TGTGCCAGCAGTGAAACGCCGGGACAGGGCCACGAGCAGTACTTC.

The genes are TRBV30 and TRBJ1-2; 11 nucleotides agree with TRBD1. After removal of 5 bases from V and 4 bases from J, the junction contained 15 bases not matched to a gene. Germline V gives CDR1 GTSNPN, CDR2 SVGIG (reference sequence). The CDR3 is 17 amino acids. The CDR3 DNA is TGTGCCTGGCGGGGCGGGGGACAGGGGGTGGAGACCTATGGCTACACCTTC. Protein product: CAWRGGGQGVETYGYTF.

This chain links TRBV6-5 with TRBJ1-4; no clear D gene. Germline values: CDR1 MNHEY, CDR2 SVGAGI. CDR3 size: 12 residues. V lost 1 base and J 5 bases, leaving 2 bases between the germline ends. The chain's CDR3 is CASSYLNEKLFF. CDR3 coding DNA: TGTGCCAGCAGTTACTTGAATGAAAAACTGTTTTTT.

The chain recombines TRBV30 with TRBJ1-1; D gene ambiguous. The germline V gene encodes CDR1 GTSNPN and CDR2 SVGIG (reference sequence). Trimming shortened V by 5 bases and J by 4 bases, and 11 bases separated the two germline ends. This CDR3 is 12 amino acids long. CDR3 sequence: CAWGQVGTEAFF. CDR3 sequence (DNA): TGTGCCTGGGGGCAAGTGGGCACTGAAGCTTTCTTT.

The rearrangement uses TRBV30 and TRBJ2-5, with D maybe TRBD1 (5 bases). V was pared by 2 bases and J by 5 bases, with 15 bases between. There are 14 residues in the CDR3. Germline loops: CDR1 GTSNPN, CDR2 SVGIG (reference sequence). The CDR3 reads CAWSILTVEETQYF. DNA of the CDR3: TGTGCCTGGAGTATCCTGACAGTGGAGGAGACCCAGTACTTC.

The CDR3 DNA sequence: TGTGCCAGCCTTAGGGGTGTCAATCAGCCCCAGCATTTT. It specifies CASLRGVNQPQHF. The chain combines TRBV6-6 with TRBJ1-5, with D possibly matching TRBD1 (5 bases). Per the germline V gene, CDR1 is MNHNY and CDR2 is SVGAGI (reference sequence). CDR3 length: 13 amino acids. V lost 8 bases and J lost 3, with 11 bases in between.

J is TRBJ2-7 and V is TRBV21-1; the table's D call of TRBD2 was not tested on the DNA. TRBV21-1 is a pseudogene. The CDR3 is made up of 16 amino acids. The CDR3 is CASSKELSGTSYEQYF. CDR3 nucleotide sequence: TGTGCCAGCAGCAAAGAGCTCAGCGGGACGTCCTACGAGCAGTACTTC.